This passage covers 22 T cell receptor beta chains from one sample sequenced in a study of cytomegalovirus exposure and HLA in healthy donors. The PCR was carried out with 60 Vbeta primers and 13 Jbeta primers. The assay was immunoSEQ multiplex PCR, and TCRdb's table has in-frame clones only and misses some. Here the sample spans about 200,000 clones, approximately 79% being singletons. What was sequenced was PBMCs. These receptors were obtained from a man in his late teens or twenties in good health and CMV-seronegative.

This clone was detected once. The gene calls are TRBV10-2 and TRBJ1-2; 8 nucleotides align to TRBD1. In germline, CDR1 is WSHSY, CDR2 SAAADI. Trimming took 2 bases from V and 6 from J; bases not matched to a gene: 2. This CDR3 is 13 amino acids long. CDR3 DNA sequence: TGCGCCAGCAGTGAGGGACAGGGCCATGGCTACACCTTC. Translating it yields CASSEGQGHGYTF.

V and J are TRBV6-5 and TRBJ1-3; TRBD1 aligns across 11 bases. The junction had 7 bases not matched to a gene; V was cut back by 5 bases and J by 7 bases. This CDR3 is 15 amino acids long. Germline CDR1 reads MNHEY; CDR2 reads SVGAGI. CDR3 DNA: TGTGCCAGCAGTCGGACAGGGGGCGCAACCAACACCATATATTTT. Residues: CASSRTGGATNTIYF.

The chain carries TRBV13 and TRBJ2-7, with 7 bases identical to TRBD1. V was clipped by 5 bases and J by 2 bases; unmatched bases: 9. The germline CDR1 and CDR2 sequences are PRHDT and FYEKMQ (reference sequence). This CDR3 comprises 15 residues. This chain's CDR3 is CASSRAGQGAYEQYF. In DNA form, the CDR3 reads TGTGCCAGCAGCCGGGCCGGGCAGGGGGCCTACGAGCAGTACTTC. The complete variable domain, with remaining parts taken from reference TRBV13 and TRBJ2-7, reads AAGVIQSPRHLIKEKRETATLKCYPIPRHDTVYWYQQGPGQDPQFLISFYEKMQSDKGSIPDRFSAQQFSDYHSELNMSSLELGDSALYFCASSRAGQGAYEQYFGPGTRLTVT.

V gene TRBV28 combines with J gene TRBJ1-1; no clear D gene. V was shortened by 6 bases and J by 4 bases, with 9 bases between the two germline ends. The germline gives CDR1 MDHEN, CDR2 SYDVKM. This CDR3 has 12 amino acids. CDR3 nucleotides: TGTGCCAGCAGACGCTACGGCACTGAAGCTTTCTTT. Its translation: CASRRYGTEAFF.

This chain joins TRBV6-5 and TRBJ1-6; tentative D call: TRBD1 (6 bases). Germline V gene sequence: CDR1 MNHEY, CDR2 SVGAGI. This CDR3 spans 15 amino acids. Trimming cost V 4 bases and J 5 bases, with 12 bases left between them. In nucleotides, the CDR3 is TGTGCCAGCAGTTGGGGGGGACATAATAATTCACCCCTCCACTTT. It translates to CASSWGGHNNSPLHF.

J is TRBJ1-2 and V is TRBV28; 7 bases align to TRBD1. The CDR3 length is 13 residues. V was clipped by 7 bases and J by 7 bases; unmatched bases: 9. CDR1 and CDR2 from the germline V gene are MDHEN and SYDVKM. The CDR3 DNA reads TGTGCCAGCAAAACCGACAGGGTGGGTGGCTACACCTTC. This translates into CASKTDRVGGYTF.

This clone has more than one count but fewer than ten. The J gene is TRBJ1-5, the V gene TRBV6-5; TRBD1 might be the D (5 bases). Deletions cut 6 bases from V and 4 bases from J, with 13 bases between. Germline CDR1 reads MNHEY; CDR2 reads SVGAGI. This CDR3 comprises 14 residues. The CDR3 region is CASRGPLWNQPQHF. Here the CDR3 DNA reads TGTGCCAGCAGGGGGCCCTTGTGGAATCAGCCCCAGCATTTT.

The genes are TRBV6-5 and TRBJ2-3, with TRBD1 identical over 11 bases. This CDR3 contains 15 residues. From germline, CDR1 is MNHEY and CDR2 SVGAGI. The J segment lost 2 bases and the V segment lost 6 bases, leaving 4 bases of the junction unmatched. The CDR3 bases are TGTGCCAGCAGCTGGACAGGGGGCGACACAGATACGCAGTATTTT. Its translation: CASSWTGGDTDTQYF.

This clone showed up just a few times. The J gene is TRBJ2-2, the V gene TRBV5-1; 11 positions match TRBD1. The CDR3 sequence is 14 residues long. Trimming at V came to 4 bases and at J to 7 bases, leaving 3 bases not matched to a gene. Germline assignment: CDR1 SGHRS and CDR2 YFSETQ. CDR3 nucleotide sequence: TGCGCCAGCAGCGAGGGACAGGGGGTCGGGGAGCTGTTTTTT. Protein: CASSEGQGVGELFF.

J is TRBJ1-2 and V is TRBV7-2; D is undetermined. This CDR3 contains 16 residues. The germline V and J ends were trimmed by 5 bases and 4 bases, with 20 bases remaining between them. Germline assignment: CDR1 SGHTA and CDR2 FQGNSA. DNA for the CDR3: TGTGCCAGCAGCCCAACGGGTCGGCCACTAACCTATGGCTACACCTTC. Translation gives CASSPTGRPLTYGYTF.

The gene calls are TRBV14 and TRBJ2-7, with a weak D call TRBD2 (5 bases). This CDR3 has 16 residues. Deletions cut 0 bases from V and 3 bases from J, with 15 bases between. Per the germline V gene, CDR1 is SGHDN and CDR2 is FVKESK. The DNA for the CDR3 is TGTGCCAGCAGCCAAGAAGGCCTCGCCGGGATCTACGAGCAGTACTTC. It translates to CASSQEGLAGIYEQYF.

V is TRBV27 and J is TRBJ1-2, with a possible D match to TRBD1 (5 bases). The V end lost 6 bases, the J end lost 5 bases, and 19 bases lay between the germline ends. The CDR3 is made up of 15 amino acids. CDR1 is MNHEY, CDR2 SMNVEV, per germline (reference sequence). DNA for the CDR3: TGTGCCAGCAGCCGGTTAAAAGGTCCAGGGTATGGCTACACCTTC. It yields the protein CASSRLKGPGYGYTF.

This chain joins TRBV7-8 and TRBJ2-7; 14 positions agree with TRBD2. The CDR3 loop spans 16 amino acids. Germline CDR1 reads SGHVS; CDR2 reads FQNEAQ. The J segment lost 2 bases and the V segment lost 4 bases, leaving 4 bases of the junction unmatched. CDR3 protein: CASSSGTSGSPYEQYF. CDR3 DNA: TGTGCCAGCAGCTCAGGGACTAGCGGGAGTCCCTACGAGCAGTACTTC.

The chain couples TRBV28 to TRBJ2-5; the match to TRBD1 covers 7 bases. Trimming took 2 bases from V and 1 from J; bases not matched to a gene: 1. Germline V CDR1 and CDR2: MDHEN, SYDVKM. The CDR3 is 14 residues long. In DNA, the CDR3 is TGTGCCAGCAGTTTAGACAGGGTCCAAGAGACCCAGTACTTC. The encoded protein is CASSLDRVQETQYF.

V is TRBV5-6 and J is TRBJ1-6; 7 bases line up with TRBD1. CDR3 length equals 15 residues. In germline, CDR1 is SGHDT, CDR2 YYEEEE. Germline trimming cut 5 bases from V and 5 bases from J; bases unmatched to any gene: 7. CDR3 nucleotides: TGTGCCAGCAGGTCGGACAGGACGAATAATTCACCCCTCCACTTT. Translation gives CASRSDRTNNSPLHF.

On this clone itself: Compared with germline, one end of the junction differs, possibly owing to a read error. This chain joins TRBV7-7 and TRBJ2-1; 8 nucleotides agree with TRBD2. The length of the CDR3 is 13 residues. CDR1 and CDR2 from the germline V gene are SSHAT and FNYEAQ (reference sequence). The DNA of the CDR3 is TGTGCTAGCAGCTTACGACTAGCGAATGAGCAGTTCTTC. This codes for CASSLRLANEQFF.

The chain employs TRBV2 and TRBJ1-1; TRBD1 is a possible D gene (5 bases). This CDR3 comprises 14 residues. Germline loops: CDR1 SNHLY, CDR2 FYNNEI. V lost 4 bases to trimming and J lost 1 base, with 10 bases between them. The CDR3 loop is CASSGVRENTEAFF. The CDR3, as DNA: TGTGCCAGCAGTGGGGTCAGGGAGAACACTGAAGCTTTCTTT. Together with reference TRBV2 and TRBJ1-1, the CDR3 gives the full variable domain: EPEVTQTPSHQVTQMGQEVILRCVPISNHLYFYWYRQILGQKVEFLVSFYNNEISEKSEIFDDQFSVERPDGSNFTLKIRSTKLEDSAMYFCASSGVRENTEAFFGQGTRLTVV.

The V and J genes are TRBV2 and TRBJ1-6; TRBD1 matches at 9 bases. J lost 5 bases, V lost 6 bases, and 2 bases had no gene match. Per germline, CDR1 SNHLY and CDR2 FYNNEI. The CDR3 is 14 residues long. CDR3 nucleotides: TGTGCCAGCAGCCGACAGGGGGATAATTCACCCCTCCACTTT. Translation: CASSRQGDNSPLHF. The full variable domain, in which reference TRBV2 and TRBJ1-6 provide the parts outside the CDR3, is EPEVTQTPSHQVTQMGQEVILRCVPISNHLYFYWYRQILGQKVEFLVSFYNNEISEKSEIFDDQFSVERPDGSNFTLKIRSTKLEDSAMYFCASSRQGDNSPLHFGNGTRLTVT.

The genes are TRBV5-1 and TRBJ2-3; possible D gene TRBD2, 5 bases. Germline CDR1 SGHRS, CDR2 YFSETQ. The CDR3 has 13 amino acids. Deletions cut 0 bases from V and 5 bases from J, with 7 bases between. The CDR3: CASSLGGIDTQYF. CDR3 coding DNA: TGCGCCAGCAGCTTGGGAGGGATAGATACGCAGTATTTT.

This clone was seen just once. This chain connects TRBV19 to TRBJ2-1, with TRBD2 identical over 14 bases. This CDR3 is built from 19 residues. Germline V CDR1 and CDR2: LNHDA, SQIVND (reference sequence). After removal of 4 bases from V and 0 bases from J, the junction contained 8 bases not matched to a gene. The DNA for the CDR3 is TGTGCCAGTAGTACACGGACTAGCGGGAGGCCGAGCTCCTACAATGAGCAGTTCTTC. Its protein product is CASSTRTSGRPSSYNEQFF.

The V gene is TRBV21-1, the J gene TRBJ1-5; TRBD1, the D gene given by the table, was not confirmed from the DNA. TRBV21-1 is a recognized pseudogene. This CDR3 contains 16 residues. CDR3 sequence reads: CASSAEGQGFCQPQHF. The CDR3 DNA sequence: TGTGCCAGCAGCGCTGAGGGACAGGGGTTCTGTCAGCCCCAGCATTTT.

This chain connects TRBV9 to TRBJ2-2, with D unclear. The CDR3 sequence is 12 residues long. The V gene lost 4 bases and the J gene lost 5 bases, with 6 bases spanning the gap. Germline V CDR1 and CDR2: SGDLS, YYNGEE. CDR3: CASSPRTGELFF. CDR3 bases: TGTGCCAGCAGCCCTCGGACCGGGGAGCTGTTTTTT.